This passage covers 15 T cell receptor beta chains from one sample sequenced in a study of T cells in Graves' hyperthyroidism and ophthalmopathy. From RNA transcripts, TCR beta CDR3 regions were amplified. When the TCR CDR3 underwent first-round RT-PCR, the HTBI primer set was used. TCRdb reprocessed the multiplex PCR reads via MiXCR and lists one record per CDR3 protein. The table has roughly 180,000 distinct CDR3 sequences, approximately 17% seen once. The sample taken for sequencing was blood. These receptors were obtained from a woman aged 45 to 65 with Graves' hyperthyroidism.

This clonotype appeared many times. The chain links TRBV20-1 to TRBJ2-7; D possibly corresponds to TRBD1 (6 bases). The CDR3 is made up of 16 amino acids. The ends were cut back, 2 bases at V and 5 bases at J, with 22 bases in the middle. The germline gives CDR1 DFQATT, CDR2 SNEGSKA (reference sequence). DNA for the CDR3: TGCAGTGCTAGAAGTAGAGGACAGCCCCAGGACCACGAGCAGTACTTC. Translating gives CSARSRGQPQDHEQYF.

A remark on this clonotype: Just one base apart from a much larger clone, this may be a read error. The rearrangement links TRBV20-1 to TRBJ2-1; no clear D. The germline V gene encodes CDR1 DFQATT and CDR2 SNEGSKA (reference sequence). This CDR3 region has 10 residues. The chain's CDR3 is CSARNNGQFF. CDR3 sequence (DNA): TGCAGTGCTAGGAATAATGGGCAGTTCTTC.

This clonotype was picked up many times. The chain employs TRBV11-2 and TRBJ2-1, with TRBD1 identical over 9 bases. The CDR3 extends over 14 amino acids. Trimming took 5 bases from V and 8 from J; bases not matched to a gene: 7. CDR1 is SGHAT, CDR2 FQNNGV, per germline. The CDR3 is CASSRDRAADEQFF. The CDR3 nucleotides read TGTGCCAGCAGCCGGGACAGGGCTGCGGATGAGCAGTTCTTC. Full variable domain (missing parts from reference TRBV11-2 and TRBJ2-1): EAGVAQSPRYKIIEKRQSVAFWCNPISGHATLYWYQQILGQGPKLLIQFQNNGVVDDSQLPKDRFSAERLKGVDSTLKIQPAKLEDSAVYLCASSRDRAADEQFFGPGTRLTVL.

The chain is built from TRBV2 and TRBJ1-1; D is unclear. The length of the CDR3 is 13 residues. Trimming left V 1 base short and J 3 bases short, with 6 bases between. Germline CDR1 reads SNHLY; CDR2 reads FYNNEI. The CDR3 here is CASSEVGDTEAFF. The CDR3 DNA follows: TGTGCCAGCAGTGAAGTAGGTGACACTGAAGCTTTCTTT. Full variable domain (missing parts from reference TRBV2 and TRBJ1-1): EPEVTQTPSHQVTQMGQEVILRCVPISNHLYFYWYRQILGQKVEFLVSFYNNEISEKSEIFDDQFSVERPDGSNFTLKIRSTKLEDSAMYFCASSEVGDTEAFFGQGTRLTVV.

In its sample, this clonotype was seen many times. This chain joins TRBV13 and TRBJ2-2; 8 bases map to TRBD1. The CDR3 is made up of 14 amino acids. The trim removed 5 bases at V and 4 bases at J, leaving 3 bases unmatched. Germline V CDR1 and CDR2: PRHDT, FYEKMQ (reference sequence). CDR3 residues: CASSLRGLTGELFF. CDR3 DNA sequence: TGTGCCAGCAGCCTCAGGGGGCTCACCGGGGAGCTGTTTTTT.

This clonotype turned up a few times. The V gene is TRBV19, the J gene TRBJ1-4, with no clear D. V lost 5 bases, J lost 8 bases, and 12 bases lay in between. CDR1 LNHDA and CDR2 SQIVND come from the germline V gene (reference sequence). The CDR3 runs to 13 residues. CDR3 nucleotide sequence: TGTGCCAGTAGTCCCCCTAACGAGGAAAAACTGTTTTTT. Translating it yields CASSPPNEEKLFF.

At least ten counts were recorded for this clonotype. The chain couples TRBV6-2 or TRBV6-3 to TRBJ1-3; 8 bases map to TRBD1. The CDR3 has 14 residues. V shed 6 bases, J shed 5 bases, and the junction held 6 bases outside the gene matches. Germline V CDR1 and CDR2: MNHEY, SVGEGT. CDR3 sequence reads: CASSERTGRNTIYF. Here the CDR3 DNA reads TGTGCCAGCAGCGAGAGGACAGGGAGAAACACCATATATTTT.

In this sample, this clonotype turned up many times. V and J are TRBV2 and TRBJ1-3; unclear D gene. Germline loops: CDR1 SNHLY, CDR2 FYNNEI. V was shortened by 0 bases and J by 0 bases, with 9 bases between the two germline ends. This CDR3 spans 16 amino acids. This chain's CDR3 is CASSEAWALSGNTIYF. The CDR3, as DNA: TGTGCCAGCAGTGAAGCGTGGGCACTCTCTGGAAACACCATATATTTT.

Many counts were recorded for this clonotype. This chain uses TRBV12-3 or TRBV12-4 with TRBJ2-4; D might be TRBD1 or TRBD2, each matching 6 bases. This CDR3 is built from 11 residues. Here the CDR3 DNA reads TGTGCAAAAGGGGGGAAAAACATTCAGTACTTC. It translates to CAKGGKNIQYF.

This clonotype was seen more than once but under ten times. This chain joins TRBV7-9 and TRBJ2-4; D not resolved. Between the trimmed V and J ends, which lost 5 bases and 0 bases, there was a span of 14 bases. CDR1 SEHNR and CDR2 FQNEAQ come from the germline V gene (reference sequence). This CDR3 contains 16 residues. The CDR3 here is CASSRSGGLAKNIQYF. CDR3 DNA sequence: TGTGCCAGCAGCCGATCGGGCGGATTAGCCAAAAACATTCAGTACTTC.

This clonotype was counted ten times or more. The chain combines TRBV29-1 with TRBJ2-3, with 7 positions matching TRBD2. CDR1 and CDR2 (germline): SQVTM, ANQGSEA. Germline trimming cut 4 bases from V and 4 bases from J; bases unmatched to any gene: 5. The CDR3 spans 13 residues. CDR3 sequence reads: CSVVSSGADTQYF. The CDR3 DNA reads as TGCAGCGTTGTTTCGAGCGGGGCAGATACGCAGTATTTT.

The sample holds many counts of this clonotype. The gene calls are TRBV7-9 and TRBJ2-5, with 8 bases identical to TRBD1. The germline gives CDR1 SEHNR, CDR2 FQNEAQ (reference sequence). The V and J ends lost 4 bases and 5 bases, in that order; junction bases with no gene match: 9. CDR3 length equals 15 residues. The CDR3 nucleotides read TGTGCCAGCAGCTCCGTCGACAGGGGCGGCGAGACCCAGTACTTC. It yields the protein CASSSVDRGGETQYF.

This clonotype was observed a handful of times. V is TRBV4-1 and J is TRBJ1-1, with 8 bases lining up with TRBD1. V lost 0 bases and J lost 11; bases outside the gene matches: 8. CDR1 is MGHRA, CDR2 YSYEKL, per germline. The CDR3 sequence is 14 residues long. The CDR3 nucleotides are TGCGCCAGCAGCCAAGATCCGGCAGGGGGCGCGGCTTTCTTT. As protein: CASSQDPAGGAAFF.

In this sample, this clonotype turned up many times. CDR3 region: CASSFGSGSYNEQFF. CDR3 nucleotide sequence: TGTGCCAGCAGCTTTGGCTCTGGCTCCTACAATGAGCAGTTCTTC. This sequence joins TRBV7-8 and TRBJ2-1; no clear D. This CDR3 has 15 residues. In germline, CDR1 is SGHVS, CDR2 FQNEAQ. The V end lost 3 bases, the J end lost 0 bases, and 9 bases lay between the germline ends. The full variable domain, in which reference TRBV7-8 and TRBJ2-1 provide the parts outside the CDR3, is GAGVSQSPRYKVAKRGQDVALRCDPISGHVSLFWYQQALGQGPEFLTYFQNEAQLDKSGLPSDRFFAERPEGSVSTLKIQRTQQEDSAVYLCASSFGSGSYNEQFFGPGTRLTVL.

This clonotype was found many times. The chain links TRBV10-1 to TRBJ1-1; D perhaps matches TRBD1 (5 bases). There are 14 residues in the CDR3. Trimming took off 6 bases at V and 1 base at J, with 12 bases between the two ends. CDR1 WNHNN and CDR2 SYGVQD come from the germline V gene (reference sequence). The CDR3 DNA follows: TGCGCCAGCAGCAGACAGACGGCGAACACTGAAGCTTTCTTT. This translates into CASSRQTANTEAFF.